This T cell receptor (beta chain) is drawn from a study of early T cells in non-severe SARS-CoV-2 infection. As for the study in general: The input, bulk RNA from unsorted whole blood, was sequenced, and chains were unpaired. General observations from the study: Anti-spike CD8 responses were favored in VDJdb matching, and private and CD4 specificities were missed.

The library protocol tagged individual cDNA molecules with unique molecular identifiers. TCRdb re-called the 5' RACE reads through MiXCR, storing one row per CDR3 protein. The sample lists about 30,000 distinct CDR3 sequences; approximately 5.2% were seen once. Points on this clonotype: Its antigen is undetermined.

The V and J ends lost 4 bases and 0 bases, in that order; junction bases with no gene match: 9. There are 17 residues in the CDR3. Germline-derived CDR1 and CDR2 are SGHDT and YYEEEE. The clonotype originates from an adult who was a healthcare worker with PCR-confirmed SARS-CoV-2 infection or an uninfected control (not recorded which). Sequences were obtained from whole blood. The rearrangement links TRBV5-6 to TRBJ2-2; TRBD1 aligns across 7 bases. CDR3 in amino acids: CASSPQGLSANTGELFF. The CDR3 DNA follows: TGTGCCAGCAGCCCACAGGGGCTTTCCGCGAACACCGGGGAGCTGTTTTTT.